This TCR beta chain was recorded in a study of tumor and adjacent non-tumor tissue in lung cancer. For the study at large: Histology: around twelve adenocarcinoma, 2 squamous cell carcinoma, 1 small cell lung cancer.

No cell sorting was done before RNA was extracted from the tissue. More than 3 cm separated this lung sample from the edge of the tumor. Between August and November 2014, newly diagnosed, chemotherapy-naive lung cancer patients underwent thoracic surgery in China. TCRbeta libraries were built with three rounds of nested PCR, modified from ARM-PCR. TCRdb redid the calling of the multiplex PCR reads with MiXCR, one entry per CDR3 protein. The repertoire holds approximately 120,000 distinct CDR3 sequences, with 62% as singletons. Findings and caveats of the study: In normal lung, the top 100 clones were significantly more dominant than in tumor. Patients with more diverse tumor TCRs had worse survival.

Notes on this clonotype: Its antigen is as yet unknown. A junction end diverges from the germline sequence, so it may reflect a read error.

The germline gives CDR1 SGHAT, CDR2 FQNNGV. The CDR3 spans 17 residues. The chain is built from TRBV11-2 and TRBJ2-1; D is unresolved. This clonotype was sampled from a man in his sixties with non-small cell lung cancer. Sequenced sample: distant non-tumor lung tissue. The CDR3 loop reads CASCLVGELPYRGEQFF. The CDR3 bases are TGTGCCAGCTGCTTAGTGGGTGAACTGCCTTACCGAGGTGAGCAGTTCTTC.